The T cell receptor (beta chain) described here comes from a study of CD8 T cells in ankylosing spondylitis. TCRdb called the 5' RACE reads again in MiXCR, with one record for every CDR3 protein. The table lists hundreds of thousands of distinct CDR3 sequences, approximately 8% of them singletons. CDR3 length: 16 amino acids. V lost 0 bases to trimming and J lost 4 bases; unmatched junction nucleotides: 6. Germline V gene lookup returns CDR1 LGHNA and CDR2 YSLEER. Study-wide results and limits: A subset of motif variants has previously been described in the synovial fluid and blood of reactive arthritis. Blood from ankylosing spondylitis patients appeared to carry a characteristic roughly 8-variant TCR beta motif. Matched ankylosing spondylitis synovial fluid reportedly contained a significantly enriched population of disease-linked clones.

This clonotype was seen at least ten times. Its antigen is currently unknown. The receptor's source is a female donor with ankylosing spondylitis or in good health (not recorded which). The chain combines TRBV4-3 with TRBJ1-2, with TRBD1 matching 9 bases. Source material: blood, either unsorted or a sorted T cell fraction (not recorded which). The CDR3 nucleotides are TGCGCCAGCAGCCAAGATTCGGGACAGGGTCTCTATGGCTACACCTTC. Translating it yields CASSQDSGQGLYGYTF.